This entry concerns a single TCR beta chain. TCRdb keeps only in-frame clones here, not all; method: immunoSEQ multiplex PCR. The sample records 9,000 to 10,000 clones, more than 75% being singletons. The data stem from a study of immune evolution from preneoplasia to lung adenocarcinoma. Each case's diagnosis was confirmed by two pathologists on H&E. The CDR3 loop spans 16 amino acids. The germline CDR1 and CDR2 sequences are SGDLS and YYNGEE. Trimming at V came to 0 bases and at J to 4 bases, leaving 6 bases not matched to a gene. The sample comprised FFPE invasive lung adenocarcinoma tissue. V and J are TRBV9 and TRBJ2-1; the match to TRBD2 covers 8 bases. The source of this sequence is a person aged 65 to 79 with invasive lung adenocarcinoma. Some clones in this sample may be carry-over from other donors' samples. The CDR3 protein is CASSVAPAGEYNEQFF. As DNA, the CDR3 is TGTGCCAGCAGCGTAGCTCCAGCGGGGGAGTACAATGAGCAGTTCTTC. The variable domain in full, with the rest retrieved from reference TRBV9 and TRBJ2-1, is DSGVTQTPKHLITATGQRVTLRCSPRSGDLSVYWYQQSLDQGLQFLIQYYNGEERAKGNILERFSAQQFPDLHSELNLSSLELGDSALYFCASSVAPAGEYNEQFFGPGTRLTVL.